The 2 T cell receptor beta chains below all came from one sample that was sequenced in a study of blood T cell repertoires in COVID-19. Repertoires were generated with immunoSEQ multiplex PCR, while TCRdb's copy carries only in-frame clones and drops some. The table includes 200,000 to 250,000 clones, 70% to 90% detected once. Sample: peripheral blood. The receptors were gathered from a man between 50 and 59 years old with acute or convalescent COVID-19.

The J gene is TRBJ1-3, the V gene TRBV6-5, with 7 nucleotides matching TRBD1. The CDR3 loop spans 15 amino acids. Germline V lookup: CDR1 MNHEY, CDR2 SVGAGI. Trimming removed 9 bases from V and 8 bases from J; junction bases left unmatched: 16. The CDR3 nucleotides read TGTGCCAGTTTGACCACCGACAGGGAGAGGGACACCATATATTTT. Translation: CASLTTDRERDTIYF.

The chain joins TRBV11-2 to TRBJ2-6; D uncertain. The CDR3 runs 15 residues. Trimming removed 2 bases from V and 1 base from J, with 6 bases in between. Germline V CDR1 and CDR2: SGHAT, FQNNGV. This CDR3 is CASSLMRSGANVLTF. The DNA for the CDR3 is TGTGCCAGCAGCTTAATGAGGTCTGGGGCCAACGTCCTGACTTTC.